This entry describes one T cell receptor (beta chain). Sequencing was performed with immunoSEQ multiplex PCR; in TCRdb, only in-frame clones are kept and a portion is missing. The top ten clones hold about 16% of a sample with about 30,000 clones, around 91% of them seen once. This sample was included in a study of blood T cell repertoires in COVID-19. The trim removed 1 base at V and 8 bases at J, leaving 4 bases unmatched. Germline V gene lookup returns CDR1 LGHDT and CDR2 YNNKEL (reference sequence). The CDR3 runs 13 residues. This chain joins TRBV3-1 (or the pseudogene TRBV3-2) and TRBJ1-2; 7 positions match TRBD1. The sequencing sample was made of peripheral blood. This clonotype was sampled from an elderly man with acute or convalescent COVID-19. For the CDR3, the DNA is TGTGCCAGCAGCCAAGGGGACAGTCTCGGCTACACCTTC. Translated, it gives CASSQGDSLGYTF.